These 19 T cell receptor beta chains originate from one sample sequenced in a study of Ad26.COV2.S vaccination and SARS-CoV-2 variants (dated by TCRdb to the early 2020s). The sample's treatment or condition, from its label and the paper: around 19 received Ad26.COV2.S at low or high dose, single or two shots; about 5 received placebo; per-sample allocation not given. Repertoires of vaccine and placebo recipients were sequenced from samples collected on day 63 after the first injection. Library preparation employed the immunoSEQ multiplex PCR assay. As stored in TCRdb, this immuneACCESS dataset retains in-frame rearrangements with V and J assigned. A fraction of the clones does not appear; measured against another copy, unresolved V genes explain less than half of the discrepancy, and the remainder lacks a known reason. A total of approximately 500,000 clones appear in this sample, around nine tenths of them only once. The ten largest make up roughly 13% of the sample.

Sequencing used peripheral blood, obtained in a trial of Ad26.COV2.S vaccine versus placebo. Receptors were obtained from a person between 18 and 59 years old who received the Ad26.COV2.S COVID-19 vaccine or a placebo.

V is TRBV7-6 and J is TRBJ1-3; tentative D call: TRBD1 (5 bases). This CDR3 is 17 amino acids long. The germline CDR1 and CDR2 sequences are SGHVS and FNYEAQ. V gave up 0 bases and J gave up 0 bases, with 12 bases separating them. The CDR3 nucleotides are TGTGCCAGCAGCTTAGCGGCCGACAGCACCTCTGGAAACACCATATATTTT. Amino acids: CASSLAADSTSGNTIYF.

V is TRBV3-1 (or the pseudogene TRBV3-2) and J is TRBJ1-2; D might be TRBD1 (6 bases). The germline CDR1 and CDR2 sequences are LGHDT and YNNKEL (reference sequence). Trimming pared 5 bases from V and 2 bases from J, leaving 9 bases between. The CDR3 has 13 residues. The CDR3 coding sequence is TGTGCCAGCAGCTATGACAGGAACTATGGCTACACCTTC. Its protein product is CASSYDRNYGYTF.

The chain couples TRBV7-6 to TRBJ2-1, with D perhaps matching TRBD1 (5 bases). The CDR3 is 15 residues long. V was trimmed by 1 base and J by 2 bases, leaving 9 bases between them. Looked up from germline, CDR1 is SGHVS and CDR2 is FNYEAQ. The CDR3 coding sequence is TGTGCCAGCAGCTTAGTATTGGGGCCCTACAATGAGCAGTTCTTC. Translating gives CASSLVLGPYNEQFF.

The J gene is TRBJ1-1, the V gene TRBV6-4; D not resolved. Germline V gene lookup returns CDR1 MRHNA and CDR2 SNTAGT. The length of the CDR3 is 13 residues. V shed 6 bases and J shed 0 bases, with 8 bases lying between them. CDR3 amino acids: CASRSSMNTEAFF. DNA of the CDR3: TGTGCCAGCAGGTCTAGCATGAACACTGAAGCTTTCTTT.

The CDR3 reads CATQTVARSNQPQHF. CDR3 in DNA: TGTGCCACCCAGACAGTGGCGAGGAGCAATCAGCCCCAGCATTTT. The V call is TRBV19, the J call TRBJ1-5, with a possible D match to TRBD1 (5 bases). This CDR3 contains 15 residues. V was pared by 10 bases and J by 1 base, with 17 bases between. Per germline, CDR1 LNHDA and CDR2 SQIVND (reference sequence).

This chain links TRBV7-2 with TRBJ1-1; the D is unclear. The germline V and J ends were trimmed by 3 bases and 7 bases, with 15 bases remaining between them. The CDR3 has 14 amino acids. Germline CDR1 is SGHTA and CDR2 is FQGNSA. CDR3 nucleotide sequence: TGTGCCAGCAGCTTTGGTTCAGGCGAGGGTGAAGCTTTCTTT. Protein sequence: CASSFGSGEGEAFF.

This chain joins TRBV12-3 or TRBV12-4 and TRBJ1-6; D call uncertain. Trimming cost V 4 bases and J 14 bases, with 12 bases left between them. The CDR3 covers 12 residues. The CDR3 sequence is CASSSAPVALHF. The DNA for the CDR3 is TGTGCCAGCAGTTCCGCCCCGGTGGCCCTCCACTTT.

This clone was counted between two and nine times. The rearrangement links TRBV7-2 to TRBJ1-5; D is perhaps TRBD1 (5 bases). CDR3 size: 15 residues. The germline V gene encodes CDR1 SGHTA and CDR2 FQGNSA. V was cut by 1 base and J by 3 bases, with 10 bases left in between. CDR3 DNA sequence: TGTGCCAGCAGCTTAGGATCAGGGAACAATCAGCCCCAGCATTTT. It translates to CASSLGSGNNQPQHF.

The chain is built from TRBV11-2 and TRBJ1-1; D not certain. This CDR3 has 12 residues. Germline V gene sequence: CDR1 SGHAT, CDR2 FQNNGV. V lost 5 bases to trimming and J lost 0 bases, with 4 bases between them. CDR3: CASSVVNTEAFF. DNA for the CDR3: TGTGCCAGCAGCGTCGTGAACACTGAAGCTTTCTTT.

The chain couples TRBV9 to TRBJ1-4; TRBD1 is a possible D gene (5 bases). CDR3 length equals 13 residues. Germline lookup yields CDR1 SGDLS and CDR2 YYNGEE. Between the trimmed V and J ends, which lost 4 bases and 2 bases, there was a span of 6 bases. This chain's CDR3 is CASSRDTNEKLFF. In DNA, the CDR3 is TGTGCCAGCAGCCGGGACACTAATGAAAAACTGTTTTTT.

This chain joins TRBV5-4 and TRBJ2-3; D might be TRBD1 (5 bases). CDR3 length: 15 residues. CDR1 and CDR2 from the germline V gene are SGHNT and YYREEE (reference sequence). The ends were cut back, 0 bases at V and 2 bases at J, with 10 bases in the middle. CDR3 nucleotide sequence: TGTGCCAGCAGCTTGGGATTGGGGCTCACAGATACGCAGTATTTT. This codes for CASSLGLGLTDTQYF. The variable domain in full, completed from reference TRBV5-4 and TRBJ2-3, reads ETGVTQSPTHLIKTRGQQVTLRCSSQSGHNTVSWYQQALGQGPQFIFQYYREEENGRGNFPPRFSGLQFPNYSSELNVNALELDDSALYLCASSLGLGLTDTQYFGPGTRLTVL.

This chain links TRBV4-3 with TRBJ2-7; 9 bases align to TRBD2. V shed 4 bases, J shed 2 bases, and the junction held 12 bases outside the gene matches. Germline loops: CDR1 LGHNA, CDR2 YSLEER. The CDR3 runs to 17 residues. The CDR3 reads CASSPRLAVAPPYEQYF. CDR3 DNA: TGCGCCAGCAGCCCGAGACTAGCGGTTGCCCCCCCCTACGAGCAGTACTTC.

The DNA for the CDR3 is TGTGCCAGCAGCCCCGGGGCGGGACTAGCGGAAAACGGGGAGCTGTTTTTT. Protein sequence: CASSPGAGLAENGELFF. V usage is TRBV4-2 and J usage is TRBJ2-2; TRBD2 agrees at 11 bases. Germline CDR1 and CDR2: LGHNA and YNFKEQ. V gave up 4 bases and J gave up 7 bases; unmatched junction bases: 11. CDR3 length: 17 amino acids.

This rearrangement joins TRBV3-1 (or the pseudogene TRBV3-2) to TRBJ2-1; a weak D match, TRBD2 (6 bases). Trimming removed 5 bases from V and 9 bases from J, with 14 bases in between. Per germline, CDR1 LGHDT and CDR2 YNNKEL (reference sequence). The CDR3 has 13 amino acids. The CDR3 DNA follows: TGTGCCAGCAGCTACGGGACTTCACCTGAGCAGTTCTTC. Translating gives CASSYGTSPEQFF.

The gene calls are TRBV7-6 and TRBJ1-4; D perhaps matches TRBD1 (5 bases). The V gene's germline CDR1 is SGHVS and CDR2 FNYEAQ. Trimming pared 5 bases from V and 7 bases from J, leaving 11 bases between. The CDR3 sequence is 13 residues long. CDR3 sequence reads: CASSRGDSEKLFF. CDR3 nucleotides: TGTGCCAGCAGCAGGGGAGACAGTGAAAAACTGTTTTTT. The full variable domain, in which reference TRBV7-6 and TRBJ1-4 provide the parts outside the CDR3, is GAGVSQSPRYKVTKRGQDVALRCDPISGHVSLYWYRQALGQGPEFLTYFNYEAQQDKSGLPNDRFSAERPEGSISTLTIQRTEQRDSAMYRCASSRGDSEKLFFGSGTQLSVL.

V gene TRBV4-2 combines with J gene TRBJ2-3; D uncertain. V dropped 4 bases and J dropped 2 bases, with 16 bases sitting between them. The germline V gene encodes CDR1 LGHNA and CDR2 YNFKEQ. This CDR3 region has 16 residues. Here the CDR3 reads CASSPLAGPSTDTQYF. In DNA, the CDR3 is TGTGCCAGCAGCCCCCTGGCCGGGCCTTCCACAGATACGCAGTATTTT.

V is TRBV7-2 and J is TRBJ2-7; 7 nucleotides agree with TRBD2. CDR1 and CDR2 from the germline V gene are SGHTA and FQGNSA. The CDR3 is 13 residues long. With V trimmed by 2 bases and J by 2 bases, 0 bases remained unmatched. The chain's CDR3 is CASSLSGTYEQYF. The DNA for the CDR3 is TGTGCCAGCAGCTTAAGCGGGACCTACGAGCAGTACTTC.

V usage is TRBV27 and J usage is TRBJ1-6, with 9 bases lining up with TRBD1. The CDR3 length is 14 residues. Germline loops: CDR1 MNHEY, CDR2 SMNVEV (reference sequence). The V and J ends lost 6 bases and 10 bases, in that order; junction bases with no gene match: 7. In nucleotides, the CDR3 is TGTGCCAGCAGAACGACAGGGGGATACTCACCCCTCCACTTT. It specifies CASRTTGGYSPLHF.

The chain joins TRBV24-1 to TRBJ2-7, with TRBD2 as a possible D gene (5 bases). V was clipped by 4 bases and J by 0 bases, with 21 bases between them. The V gene's germline CDR1 is KGHDR and CDR2 SFDVKD. CDR3 size: 18 residues. CDR3 sequence reads: CATSDPGMDLLSSYEQYF. The CDR3 bases are TGTGCCACCAGTGACCCCGGGATGGACCTCCTCAGCTCCTACGAGCAGTACTTC.